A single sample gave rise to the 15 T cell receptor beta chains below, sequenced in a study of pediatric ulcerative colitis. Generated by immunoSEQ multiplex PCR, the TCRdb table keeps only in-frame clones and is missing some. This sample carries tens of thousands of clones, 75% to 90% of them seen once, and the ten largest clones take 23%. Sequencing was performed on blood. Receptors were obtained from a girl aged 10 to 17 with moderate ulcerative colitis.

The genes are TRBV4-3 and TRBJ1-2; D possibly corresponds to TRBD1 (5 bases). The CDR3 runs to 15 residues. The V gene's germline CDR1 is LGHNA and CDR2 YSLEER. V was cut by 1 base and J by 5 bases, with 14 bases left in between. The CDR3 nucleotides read TGCGCCAGCAGCCAAGGTGCAGGGTCGCCTTATGGCTACACCTTC. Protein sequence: CASSQGAGSPYGYTF.

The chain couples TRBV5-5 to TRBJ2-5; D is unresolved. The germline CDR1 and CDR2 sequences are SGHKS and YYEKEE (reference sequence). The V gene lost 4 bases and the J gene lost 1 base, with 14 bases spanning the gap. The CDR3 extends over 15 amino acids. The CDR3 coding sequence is TGTGCCAGCAGCCGAGAAAGGTTCGGCCAAGAGACCCAGTACTTC. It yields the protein CASSRERFGQETQYF.

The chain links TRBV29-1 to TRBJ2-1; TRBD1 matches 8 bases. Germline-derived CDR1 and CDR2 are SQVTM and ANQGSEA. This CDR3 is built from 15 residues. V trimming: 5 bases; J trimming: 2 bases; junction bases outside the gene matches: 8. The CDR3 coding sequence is TGCAGCGTTTCCCCGGGACAGGCCACCTACAATGAGCAGTTCTTC. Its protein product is CSVSPGQATYNEQFF.

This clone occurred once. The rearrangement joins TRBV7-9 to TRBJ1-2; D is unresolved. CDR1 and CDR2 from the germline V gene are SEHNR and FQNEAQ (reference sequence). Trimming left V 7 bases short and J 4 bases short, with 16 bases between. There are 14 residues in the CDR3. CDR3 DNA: TGTGCCAGCAAGGCCTCCGGCACTAGCTATGGCTACACCTTC. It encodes CASKASGTSYGYTF. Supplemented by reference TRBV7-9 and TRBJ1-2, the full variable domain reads DTGVSQNPRHKITKRGQNVTFRCDPISEHNRLYWYRQTLGQGPEFLTYFQNEAQLEKSRLLSDRFSAERPKGSFSTLEIQRTEQGDSAMYLCASKASGTSYGYTFGSGTRLTVV.

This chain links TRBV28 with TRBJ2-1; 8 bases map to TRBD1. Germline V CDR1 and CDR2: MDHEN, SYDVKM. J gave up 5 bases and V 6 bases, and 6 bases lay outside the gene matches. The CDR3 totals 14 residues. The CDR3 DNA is TGTGCCAGCAGGCCACACAGGGGGGACAATGAGCAGTTCTTC. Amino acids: CASRPHRGDNEQFF.

The CDR3 loop reads CASSIGVGVNTEAFF. The CDR3, as DNA: TGTGCCAGTAGTATAGGGGTGGGGGTGAACACTGAAGCTTTCTTT. This chain links TRBV19 with TRBJ1-1; a weak D match, TRBD1 (5 bases). The V end lost 1 base, the J end lost 0 bases, and 9 bases lay between the germline ends. Germline CDR1 reads LNHDA; CDR2 reads SQIVND (reference sequence). This CDR3 comprises 15 residues.

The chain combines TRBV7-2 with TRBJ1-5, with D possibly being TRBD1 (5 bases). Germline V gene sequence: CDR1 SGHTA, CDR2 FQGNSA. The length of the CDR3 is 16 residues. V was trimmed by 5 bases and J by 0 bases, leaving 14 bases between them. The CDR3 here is CASSLTGGFSNQPQHF. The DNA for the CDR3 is TGTGCCAGCAGCCTTACGGGGGGTTTTAGCAATCAGCCCCAGCATTTT.

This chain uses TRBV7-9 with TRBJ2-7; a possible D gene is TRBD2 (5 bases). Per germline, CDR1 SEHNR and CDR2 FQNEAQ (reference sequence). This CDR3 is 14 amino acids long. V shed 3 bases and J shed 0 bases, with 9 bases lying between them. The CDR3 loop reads CASSFGGSSYEQYF. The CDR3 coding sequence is TGTGCCAGCAGCTTTGGAGGATCCTCCTACGAGCAGTACTTC.

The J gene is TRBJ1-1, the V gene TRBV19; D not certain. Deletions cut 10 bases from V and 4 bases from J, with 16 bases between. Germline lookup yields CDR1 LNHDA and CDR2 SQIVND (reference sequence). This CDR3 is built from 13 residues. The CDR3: CATMEGWSTEAFF. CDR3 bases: TGTGCCACTATGGAGGGTTGGAGCACTGAAGCTTTCTTT. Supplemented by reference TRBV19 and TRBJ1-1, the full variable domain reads DGGITQSPKYLFRKEGQNVTLSCEQNLNHDAMYWYRQDPGQGLRLIYYSQIVNDFQKGDIAEGYSVSREKKESFPLTVTSAQKNPTAFYLCATMEGWSTEAFFGQGTRLTVV.

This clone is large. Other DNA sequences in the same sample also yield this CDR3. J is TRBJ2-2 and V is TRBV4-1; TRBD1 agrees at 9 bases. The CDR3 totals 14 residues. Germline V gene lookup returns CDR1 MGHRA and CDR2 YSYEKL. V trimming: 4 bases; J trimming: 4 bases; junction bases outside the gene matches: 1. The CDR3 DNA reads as TGCGCCAGCAGCCGGGACAGGGCCACCGGGGAGCTGTTTTTT. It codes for CASSRDRATGELFF.

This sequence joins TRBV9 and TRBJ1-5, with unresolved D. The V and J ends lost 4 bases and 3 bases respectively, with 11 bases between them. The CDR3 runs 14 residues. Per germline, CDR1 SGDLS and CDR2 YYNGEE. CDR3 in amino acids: CASSRRIDNQPQHF. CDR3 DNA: TGTGCCAGCAGCCGTCGTATTGACAATCAGCCCCAGCATTTT.

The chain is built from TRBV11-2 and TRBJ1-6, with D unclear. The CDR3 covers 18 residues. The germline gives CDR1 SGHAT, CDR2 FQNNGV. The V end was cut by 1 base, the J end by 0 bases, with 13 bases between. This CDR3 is CASSLGIQRSSYNSPLHF. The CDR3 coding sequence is TGTGCCAGCAGCTTAGGGATACAGAGGAGCTCCTATAATTCACCCCTCCACTTT.

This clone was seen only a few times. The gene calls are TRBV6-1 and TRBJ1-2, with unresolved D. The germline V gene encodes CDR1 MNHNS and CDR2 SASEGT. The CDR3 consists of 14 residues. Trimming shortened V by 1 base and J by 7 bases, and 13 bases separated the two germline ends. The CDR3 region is CASSEEVFGVGYTF. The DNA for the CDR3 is TGTGCCAGCAGTGAAGAGGTCTTTGGTGTTGGCTACACCTTC.

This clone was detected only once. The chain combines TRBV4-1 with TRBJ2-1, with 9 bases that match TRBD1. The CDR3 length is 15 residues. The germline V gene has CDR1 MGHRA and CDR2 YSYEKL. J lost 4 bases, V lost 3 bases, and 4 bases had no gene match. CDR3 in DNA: TGCGCCAGCAGCCAGCGGGACAGGGTTTACAATGAGCAGTTCTTC. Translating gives CASSQRDRVYNEQFF.

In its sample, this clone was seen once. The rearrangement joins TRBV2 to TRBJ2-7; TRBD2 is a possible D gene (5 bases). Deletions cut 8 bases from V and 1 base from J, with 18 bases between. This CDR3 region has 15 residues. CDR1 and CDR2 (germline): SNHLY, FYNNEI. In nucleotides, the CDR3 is TGTGCCAGCCGTCGCGTGGGAGACTCATCCTACGAGCAGTACTTC. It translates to CASRRVGDSSYEQYF.